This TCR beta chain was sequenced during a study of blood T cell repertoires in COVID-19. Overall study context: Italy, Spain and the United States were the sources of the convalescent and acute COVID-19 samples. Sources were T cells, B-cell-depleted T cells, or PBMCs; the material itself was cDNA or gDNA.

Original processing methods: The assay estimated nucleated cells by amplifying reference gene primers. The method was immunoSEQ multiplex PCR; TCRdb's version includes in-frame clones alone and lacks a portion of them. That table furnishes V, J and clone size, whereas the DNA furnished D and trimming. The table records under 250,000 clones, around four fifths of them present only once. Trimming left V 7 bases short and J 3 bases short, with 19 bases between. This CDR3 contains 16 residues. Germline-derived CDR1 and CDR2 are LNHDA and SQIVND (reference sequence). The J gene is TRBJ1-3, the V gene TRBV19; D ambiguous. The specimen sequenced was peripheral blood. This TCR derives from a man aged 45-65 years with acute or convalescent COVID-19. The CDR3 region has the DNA TGTGCCAGTAAGCAGGACCCTCGGGAGGTTGGAAACACCATATATTTT. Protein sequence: CASKQDPREVGNTIYF. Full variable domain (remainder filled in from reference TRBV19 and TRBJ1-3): DGGITQSPKYLFRKEGQNVTLSCEQNLNHDAMYWYRQDPGQGLRLIYYSQIVNDFQKGDIAEGYSVSREKKESFPLTVTSAQKNPTAFYLCASKQDPREVGNTIYFGEGSWLTVV.